This TCR beta chain was recorded in a study of cytomegalovirus exposure and HLA in healthy donors. Study-wide results and limits: First-cohort TCR clusters were later found to tend to co-occur in the 120 or so validation repertoires. The authors enumerated around 150 TCR beta chains as linked to cytomegalovirus. For most TCR sequences rarity was the rule, although some public TCRs occurred in many donors.

Here immunoSEQ multiplex PCR was the method, and the copy in TCRdb shows in-frame clones only, minus some. This table has 65,000 to 80,000 clones, 90% to 95% appearing once. The CDR3 is 13 amino acids. Germline CDR1 is LNHDA and CDR2 is SQIVND (reference sequence). With V trimmed by 5 bases and J by 4 bases, 4 bases remained unmatched. The donors were in the roughly 130-subject validation cohort; that cohort was separate from the roughly 700-subject first cohort. Remarks on this clone: Its antigen remains unknown.

The source is a woman younger than 35 in good health and CMV-seronegative. The chain has TRBV19 and TRBJ1-2; 7 bases are a match to TRBD1. The specimen was PBMCs. Written as DNA, the CDR3 is TGTGCCAGTAGTTGGGACAGCTCCTATGGCTACACCTTC. Amino acid sequence: CASSWDSSYGYTF.